The T cell receptor beta chain described here comes from a study of cytomegalovirus exposure and HLA in healthy donors. The V end lost 5 bases, the J end lost 1 base, and 3 bases lay between the germline ends. Germline assignment: CDR1 ENHRY and CDR2 SYGVKD. This CDR3 comprises 11 residues. The PCR used 60 Vbeta and 13 Jbeta primers. Generated by immunoSEQ multiplex PCR, the TCRdb table keeps only in-frame clones and is missing some. The sample lists 95,000 to 100,000 clones; more than 75% were seen once. The clonotype comes from a woman aged 55-69 years in good health and CMV-seronegative. The J gene is TRBJ2-7, the V gene TRBV10-3; D gene unclear. The sequenced sample was PBMCs. In nucleotides, the CDR3 is TGTGCCATCAGTCAATCCTACGAGCAGTACTTC. Its protein is CAISQSYEQYF.